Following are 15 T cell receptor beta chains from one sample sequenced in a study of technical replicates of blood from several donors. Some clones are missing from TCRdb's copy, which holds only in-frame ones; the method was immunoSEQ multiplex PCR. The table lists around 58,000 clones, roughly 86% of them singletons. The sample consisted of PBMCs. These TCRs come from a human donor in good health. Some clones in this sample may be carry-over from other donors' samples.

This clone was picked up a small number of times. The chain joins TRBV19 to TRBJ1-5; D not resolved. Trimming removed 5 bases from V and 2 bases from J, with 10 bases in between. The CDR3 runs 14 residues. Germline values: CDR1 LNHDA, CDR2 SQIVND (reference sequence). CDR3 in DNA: TGTGCCAGTAGTTGGCGGCAGCGCAATCAGCCCCAGCATTTT. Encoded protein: CASSWRQRNQPQHF.

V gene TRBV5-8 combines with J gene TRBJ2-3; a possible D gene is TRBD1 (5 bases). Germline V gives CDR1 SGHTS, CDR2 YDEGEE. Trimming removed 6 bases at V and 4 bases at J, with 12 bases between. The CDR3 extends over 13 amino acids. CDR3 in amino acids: CASNTGAADTQYF. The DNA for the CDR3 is TGTGCCAGCAACACTGGGGCTGCAGATACGCAGTATTTT.

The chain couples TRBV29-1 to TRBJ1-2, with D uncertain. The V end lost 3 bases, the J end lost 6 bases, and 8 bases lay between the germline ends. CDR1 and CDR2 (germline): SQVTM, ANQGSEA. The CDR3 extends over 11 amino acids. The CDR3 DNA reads TGCAGCGTTGACTGGCAAAATGGCTACACCTTC. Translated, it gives CSVDWQNGYTF.

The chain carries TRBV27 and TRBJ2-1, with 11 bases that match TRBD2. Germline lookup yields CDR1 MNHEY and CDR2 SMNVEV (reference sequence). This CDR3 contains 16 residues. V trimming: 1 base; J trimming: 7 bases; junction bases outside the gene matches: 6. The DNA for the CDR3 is TGTGCCAGCAGTTTATTACTAGCGGGAGTCCATAATGAGCAGTTCTTC. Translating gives CASSLLLAGVHNEQFF.

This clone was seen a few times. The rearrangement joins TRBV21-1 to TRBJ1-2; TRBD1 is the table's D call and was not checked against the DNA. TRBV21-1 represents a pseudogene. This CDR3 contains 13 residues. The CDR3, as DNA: TGTGCCAGCAGCAAAGACAAAAACTATGGCTACACCTTC. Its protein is CASSKDKNYGYTF.

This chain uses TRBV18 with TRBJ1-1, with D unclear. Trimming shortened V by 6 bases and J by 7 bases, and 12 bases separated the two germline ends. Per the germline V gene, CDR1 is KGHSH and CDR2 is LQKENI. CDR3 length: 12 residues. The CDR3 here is CASSPNTGEAFF. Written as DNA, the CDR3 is TGTGCCAGCTCCCCAAACACGGGTGAAGCTTTCTTT. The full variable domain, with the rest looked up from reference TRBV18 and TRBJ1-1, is NAGVMQNPRHLVRRRGQEARLRCSPMKGHSHVYWYRQLPEEGLKFMVYLQKENIIDESGMPKERFSAEFPKEGPSILRIQQVVRGDSAAYFCASSPNTGEAFFGQGTRLTVV.

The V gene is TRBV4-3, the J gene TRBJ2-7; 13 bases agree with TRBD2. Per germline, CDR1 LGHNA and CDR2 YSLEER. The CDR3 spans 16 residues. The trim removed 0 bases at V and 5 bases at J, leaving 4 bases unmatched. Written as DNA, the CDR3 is TGCGCCAGCAGCCAAGACCGGGGGACTAGCGGGAACGAGCAGTACTTC. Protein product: CASSQDRGTSGNEQYF.

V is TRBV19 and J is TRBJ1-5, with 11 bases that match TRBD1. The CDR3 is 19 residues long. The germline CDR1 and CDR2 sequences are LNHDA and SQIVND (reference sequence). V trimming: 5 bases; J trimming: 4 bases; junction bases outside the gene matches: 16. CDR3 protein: CASSASGTGGGFGNQPQHF. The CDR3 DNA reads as TGTGCCAGTAGTGCTTCCGGGACAGGGGGGGGGTTCGGAAATCAGCCCCAGCATTTT.

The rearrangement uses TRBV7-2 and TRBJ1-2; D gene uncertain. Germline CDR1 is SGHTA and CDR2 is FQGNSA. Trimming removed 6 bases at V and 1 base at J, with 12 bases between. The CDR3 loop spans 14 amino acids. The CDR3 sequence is CASSRTVVNYGYTF. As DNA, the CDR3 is TGTGCCAGCAGTCGGACTGTTGTTAACTATGGCTACACCTTC.

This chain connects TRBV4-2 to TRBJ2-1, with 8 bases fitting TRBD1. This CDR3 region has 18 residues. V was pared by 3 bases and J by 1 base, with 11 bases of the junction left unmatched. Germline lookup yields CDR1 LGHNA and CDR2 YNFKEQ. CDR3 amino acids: CASSQAAGGVESYNEQFF. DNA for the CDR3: TGTGCCAGCAGCCAGGCAGCAGGGGGCGTTGAATCCTACAATGAGCAGTTCTTC.

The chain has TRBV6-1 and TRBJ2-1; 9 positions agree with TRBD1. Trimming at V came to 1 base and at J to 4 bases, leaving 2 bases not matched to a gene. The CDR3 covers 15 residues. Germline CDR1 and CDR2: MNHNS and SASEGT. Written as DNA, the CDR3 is TGTGCCAGCAGTGAAGGACAGGGGGGATACAATGAGCAGTTCTTC. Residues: CASSEGQGGYNEQFF.

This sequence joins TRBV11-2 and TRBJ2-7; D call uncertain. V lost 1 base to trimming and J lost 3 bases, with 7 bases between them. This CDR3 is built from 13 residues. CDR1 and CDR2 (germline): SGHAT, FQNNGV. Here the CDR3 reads CASSLGTYYEQYF. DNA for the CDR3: TGTGCCAGCAGCTTAGGAACCTACTACGAGCAGTACTTC.

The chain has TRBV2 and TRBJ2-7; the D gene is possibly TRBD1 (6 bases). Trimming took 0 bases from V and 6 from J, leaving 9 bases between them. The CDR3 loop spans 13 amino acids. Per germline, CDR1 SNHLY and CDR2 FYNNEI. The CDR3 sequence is CASSEAGAVEQYF. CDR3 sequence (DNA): TGTGCCAGCAGTGAAGCGGGGGCAGTCGAGCAGTACTTC.

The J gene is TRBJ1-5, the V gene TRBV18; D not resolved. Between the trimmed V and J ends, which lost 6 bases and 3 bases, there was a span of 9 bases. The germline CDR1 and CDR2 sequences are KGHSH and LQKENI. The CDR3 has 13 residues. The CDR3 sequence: CASSMGFNQPQHF. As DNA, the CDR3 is TGTGCCAGCTCCATGGGCTTCAATCAGCCCCAGCATTTT.

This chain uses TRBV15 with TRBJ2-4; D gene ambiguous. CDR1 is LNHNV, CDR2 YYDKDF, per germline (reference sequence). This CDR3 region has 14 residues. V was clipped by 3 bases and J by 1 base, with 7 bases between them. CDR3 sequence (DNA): TGTGCCACCAGCAGCTTCCAGGCCAAAAACATTCAGTACTTC. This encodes CATSSFQAKNIQYF.